This T cell receptor (beta chain) was recovered during a study of cytomegalovirus exposure and HLA in healthy donors. Background on the study: Some 85 million unique TCRs from HLA-typed donors were held in an early data release. Study results and limitations: HLA restriction was apparent for most CMV-associated TCR beta chains in a later analysis. The study reported that TCR beta sequences accurately predicted HLA-A and HLA-B alleles in most subjects.

CDR3 length: 15 amino acids. The V segment lost 2 bases and the J segment 1 base; nucleotides outside the gene matches: 4. The V gene's germline CDR1 is SQVTM and CDR2 ANQGSEA. PCR employed 60 Vbeta and 13 Jbeta primers. Using immunoSEQ multiplex PCR, the repertoire was profiled, and TCRdb retains in-frame clones only, with some absent. The table has under 150,000 clones, approximately 9% seen once. This clone showed up just a few times. No antigen is known for it. This sequence originates from a male donor in good health and CMV-seronegative. The chain uses TRBV29-1 and TRBJ2-1; 8 bases are shared with TRBD2. Sequencing was carried out using PBMCs. As DNA, the CDR3 is TGCAGCGTTGAATCGGGGGGGCTGTCCTACAATGAGCAGTTCTTC. It is translated as CSVESGGLSYNEQFF.